The 13 T cell receptor beta chains in this list originate from one sample, sequenced in a study of blood T cell repertoires in COVID-19. Sequenced by immunoSEQ multiplex PCR; TCRdb stores in-frame clones only, minus some. The sample comprises roughly 120,000 clones, roughly 90% of which are singletons, and around 4.6% rests with the top ten. Sequencing was done on a sample of peripheral blood. The source of these receptors is a man in his sixties with COVID-19, enrolled during active disease.

V usage is TRBV27 and J usage is TRBJ1-4; D is ambiguous. V lost 4 bases, J lost 4 bases, and 7 bases lay in between. The length of the CDR3 is 13 residues. Germline V gene lookup returns CDR1 MNHEY and CDR2 SMNVEV (reference sequence). The CDR3 is CASSSQNNEKLFF. In DNA, the CDR3 is TGTGCCAGCAGTTCCCAGAATAATGAAAAACTGTTTTTT.

The rearrangement links TRBV10-3 to TRBJ1-6; TRBD1 matches at 8 bases. The CDR3 sequence is 13 residues long. V dropped 6 bases and J dropped 6; count of bases not matched to a gene: 1. Per germline, CDR1 ENHRY and CDR2 SYGVKD. The CDR3 here is CAISDRGNSPLHF. The CDR3 nucleotides are TGTGCCATCAGCGACAGGGGTAATTCACCCCTCCACTTT.

The table lists this clone with a count of one. The V and J genes are TRBV30 and TRBJ2-1; 10 bases map to TRBD1. The V segment lost 3 bases and the J segment 5 bases; nucleotides outside the gene matches: 7. The V gene's germline CDR1 is GTSNPN and CDR2 SVGIG (reference sequence). The CDR3 totals 15 residues. CDR3: CAWRPGTGANNEQFF. CDR3 in DNA: TGTGCCTGGAGACCCGGGACAGGGGCTAACAATGAGCAGTTCTTC.

V is TRBV5-1 and J is TRBJ2-6; a possible D gene is TRBD1 (6 bases). Trimming removed 10 bases at V and 4 bases at J, with 18 bases between. The germline CDR1 and CDR2 sequences are SGHRS and YFSETQ. This CDR3 contains 15 residues. CDR3 region: CARAPQGRGANVLTF. The CDR3 DNA follows: TGCGCCCGCGCCCCTCAGGGGCGCGGGGCCAACGTCCTGACTTTC.

The chain has TRBV6-5 and TRBJ2-3; 8 bases map to TRBD2. Per germline, CDR1 MNHEY and CDR2 SVGAGI. J lost 0 bases, V lost 7 bases, and 6 bases had no gene match. CDR3 size: 15 residues. For the CDR3, the DNA is TGTGCCAGCACGATAGCGGGAATAAGCACAGATACGCAGTATTTT. Protein sequence: CASTIAGISTDTQYF.

The rearrangement joins TRBV2 to TRBJ2-6, with 10 bases fitting TRBD1. Trimming took 6 bases from V and 0 from J; bases not matched to a gene: 5. This CDR3 has 17 amino acids. CDR1 and CDR2 from the germline V gene are SNHLY and FYNNEI. This CDR3 is CASRTGQGSSGANVLTF. The CDR3, as DNA: TGTGCCAGCAGAACGGGACAGGGGTCCTCTGGGGCCAACGTCCTGACTTTC. Full variable domain (outside the CDR3, taken from reference TRBV2 and TRBJ2-6): EPEVTQTPSHQVTQMGQEVILRCVPISNHLYFYWYRQILGQKVEFLVSFYNNEISEKSEIFDDQFSVERPDGSNFTLKIRSTKLEDSAMYFCASRTGQGSSGANVLTFGAGSRLTVL.

This sequence joins TRBV5-3 and TRBJ2-1; TRBD1 matches 10 bases. TRBV5-3 is an open reading frame, and its role is uncertain. The trim removed 2 bases at V and 4 bases at J, leaving 6 bases unmatched. The CDR3 covers 16 residues. CDR3 sequence (DNA): TGTGCCAGAAGCTTCGGGACAGGGGCCATGTACAATGAGCAGTTCTTC. Translated, it gives CARSFGTGAMYNEQFF.

The rearrangement uses TRBV6-5 and TRBJ2-1; D is unclear. CDR1 and CDR2 from the germline V gene are MNHEY and SVGAGI. The length of the CDR3 is 12 residues. V was trimmed by 5 bases and J by 7 bases, leaving 9 bases between them. The CDR3, as DNA: TGTGCCAGCAGTACGACTCGGAATGAGCAGTTCTTC. Protein sequence: CASSTTRNEQFF.

This clone was found once. The J gene is TRBJ1-3, the V gene TRBV28, with D possibly TRBD1 on 6 matching bases. The CDR3 sequence is 12 residues long. Trimming cost V 7 bases and J 6 bases, with 10 bases left between them. Germline V gene sequence: CDR1 MDHEN, CDR2 SYDVKM. The CDR3 reads CASNSGVNTIYF. CDR3 in DNA: TGTGCCAGCAATTCAGGGGTAAACACCATATATTTT. The complete variable domain, with remaining parts taken from reference TRBV28 and TRBJ1-3, reads DVKVTQSSRYLVKRTGEKVFLECVQDMDHENMFWYRQDPGLGLRLIYFSYDVKMKEKGDIPEGYSVSREKKERFSLILESASTNQTSMYLCASNSGVNTIYFGEGSWLTVV.

V and J are TRBV6-2 or TRBV6-3 and TRBJ2-7, with TRBD2 matching 7 bases. The germline V gene encodes CDR1 MNHEY and CDR2 SVGEGT. V was pared by 2 bases and J by 2 bases, with 3 bases of the junction left unmatched. The CDR3 runs to 14 residues. The CDR3, as DNA: TGTGCCAGCAGTTACGCAGCGGGACCCTACGAGCAGTACTTC. It yields the protein CASSYAAGPYEQYF.

This chain connects TRBV15 to TRBJ1-6, with TRBD1 matching over 9 bases. Trimming removed 0 bases from V and 7 bases from J; junction bases left unmatched: 1. The CDR3 spans 15 residues. CDR1 and CDR2 (germline): LNHNV, YYDKDF (reference sequence). Here the CDR3 reads CATSRDGQGNSPLHF. The CDR3, as DNA: TGTGCCACCAGCAGAGATGGACAGGGGAATTCACCCCTCCACTTT.

The chain is built from TRBV10-3 and TRBJ2-7; 7 bases map to TRBD2. The CDR3 runs 14 residues. The germline V gene encodes CDR1 ENHRY and CDR2 SYGVKD. With 7 bases clipped from V and 1 base from J, the junction kept 7 bases outside the gene matches. The CDR3 region has the DNA TGTGCCATCACGGGGGGACGGGAATCCTACGAGCAGTACTTC. It yields the protein CAITGGRESYEQYF.

The chain uses TRBV11-2 and TRBJ2-1, with TRBD2 as a possible D gene (5 bases). The CDR3 runs to 16 residues. Trimming stripped 5 bases from V and 5 bases from J, with 19 bases between. Per germline, CDR1 SGHAT and CDR2 FQNNGV. This chain's CDR3 is CASSTRSAAIDNEQFF. The CDR3 coding sequence is TGTGCCAGCAGCACCCGCTCAGCGGCTATTGACAATGAGCAGTTCTTC. The full variable domain, in which reference TRBV11-2 and TRBJ2-1 provide the parts outside the CDR3, is EAGVAQSPRYKIIEKRQSVAFWCNPISGHATLYWYQQILGQGPKLLIQFQNNGVVDDSQLPKDRFSAERLKGVDSTLKIQPAKLEDSAVYLCASSTRSAAIDNEQFFGPGTRLTVL.